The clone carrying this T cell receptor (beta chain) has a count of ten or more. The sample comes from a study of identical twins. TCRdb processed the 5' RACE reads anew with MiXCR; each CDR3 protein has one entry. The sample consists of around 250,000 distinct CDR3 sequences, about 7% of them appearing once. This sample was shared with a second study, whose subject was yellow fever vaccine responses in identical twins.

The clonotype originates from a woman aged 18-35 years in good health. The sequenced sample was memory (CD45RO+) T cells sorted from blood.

The CDR3 nucleotides are TGTGCCAGCAGCCAAGATTTCGGGCCCACTAGCGGGGGGGCCATGGGCACCGGGGAGCTGTTTTTT. This gives the protein CASSQDFGPTSGGAMGTGELFF. This sequence joins TRBV3-1 and TRBJ2-2; 13 positions agree with TRBD2. This CDR3 is built from 22 residues. Germline assignment: CDR1 LGHDT and CDR2 YNNKEL (reference sequence). With V trimmed by 0 bases and J by 4 bases, 17 bases remained unmatched.